The 5 T cell receptor beta chains in this list originate from one sample, sequenced in a study of metastatic and nonmetastatic thyroid tumors. Using MiXCR, TCRdb reanalyzed the PCR reads. The data contain tens of thousands of clones, approximately 13% of them singletons. No patient had received any treatment before thyroid surgery. The material sequenced was tumor tissue. The receptors shown here come from a female donor with papillary thyroid cancer or a benign thyroid nodule (not recorded which). Some clones in this sample may be carry-over from other donors' samples.

The chain carries TRBV6-1 and TRBJ1-1; possible D gene TRBD1, 6 bases. CDR1 MNHNS and CDR2 SASEGT come from the germline V gene. V dropped 6 bases and J dropped 0 bases, with 11 bases sitting between them. The CDR3 length is 14 residues. The CDR3 nucleotides are TGTGCCAGCAGGGCGACAGGAATGAACACTGAAGCTTTCTTT. Translating it yields CASRATGMNTEAFF.

This clone showed up just a few times. A much larger clone differs from this one at a single base, so this may be a read error. The rearrangement joins TRBV27 to TRBJ1-2; D gene uncertain. The germline V and J ends were trimmed by 3 bases and 10 bases, with 9 bases remaining between them. Germline values: CDR1 MNHEY, CDR2 SMNVEV (reference sequence). The CDR3 spans 11 residues. The CDR3 sequence: CASSFSDVYTF. CDR3 coding DNA: TGTGCCAGCAGTTTCAGTGATGTCTACACCTTC.

Concerning this clone: A much larger clone differs from this one at a single base, so this may be a read error. The chain recombines TRBV3-1 with TRBJ2-1; 7 nucleotides align to TRBD1. There are 14 residues in the CDR3. J was trimmed by 5 bases and V by 3 bases; bases with no gene match: 4. Germline CDR1 reads LGHDT; CDR2 reads YNNKEL (reference sequence). The CDR3 DNA reads as TGTGCCAGCAGCCAGAGACAGGGCCACAATGAGCAGTTCTTC. Protein product: CASSQRQGHNEQFF.

This clone was seen ten or more times. The V gene is TRBV9, the J gene TRBJ2-7; a weak D match, TRBD2 (6 bases). Germline-derived CDR1 and CDR2 are SGDLS and YYNGEE. The germline V and J ends were trimmed by 4 bases and 0 bases, with 17 bases remaining between them. The CDR3 extends over 16 amino acids. The CDR3 region is CASSPRGGLSSYEQYF. As DNA, the CDR3 is TGTGCCAGCAGCCCGCGGGGAGGCCTTAGCTCCTACGAGCAGTACTTC. Based on the CDR3 plus reference TRBV9 and TRBJ2-7, the full variable domain is DSGVTQTPKHLITATGQRVTLRCSPRSGDLSVYWYQQSLDQGLQFLIQYYNGEERAKGNILERFSAQQFPDLHSELNLSSLELGDSALYFCASSPRGGLSSYEQYFGPGTRLTVT.

The sample holds many counts of this clone. V and J are TRBV19 and TRBJ2-3, with a possible D match to TRBD2 (6 bases). The germline V gene encodes CDR1 LNHDA and CDR2 SQIVND (reference sequence). CDR3 length equals 14 residues. The V and J ends lost 6 bases and 0 bases respectively, with 10 bases between them. CDR3 protein: CASSPSESTDTQYF. The CDR3 DNA reads TGTGCCAGTAGCCCTAGCGAAAGCACAGATACGCAGTATTTT.